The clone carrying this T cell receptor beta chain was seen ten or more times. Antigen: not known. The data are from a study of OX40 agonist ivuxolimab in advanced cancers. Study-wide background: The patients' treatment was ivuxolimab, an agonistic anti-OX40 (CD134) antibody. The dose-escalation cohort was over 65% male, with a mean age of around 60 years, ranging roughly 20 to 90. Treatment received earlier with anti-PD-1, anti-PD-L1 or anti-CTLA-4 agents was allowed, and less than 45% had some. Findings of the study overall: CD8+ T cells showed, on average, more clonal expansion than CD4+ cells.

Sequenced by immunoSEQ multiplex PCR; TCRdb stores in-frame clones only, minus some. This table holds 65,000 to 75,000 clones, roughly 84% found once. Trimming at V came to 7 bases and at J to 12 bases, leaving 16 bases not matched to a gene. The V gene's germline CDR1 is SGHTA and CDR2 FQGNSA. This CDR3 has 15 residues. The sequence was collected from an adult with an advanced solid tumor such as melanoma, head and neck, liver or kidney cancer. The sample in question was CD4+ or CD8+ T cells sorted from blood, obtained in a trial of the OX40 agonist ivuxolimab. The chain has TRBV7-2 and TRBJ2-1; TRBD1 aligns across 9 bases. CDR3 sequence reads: CASTLRDRDPMGQFF. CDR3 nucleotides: TGTGCCAGCACCCTCCGGGACAGGGACCCGATGGGGCAGTTCTTC.